The following is a TCR beta chain sequence with its context. Self-reported history from a screening survey and questionnaire set each donor's cohort. Original analysis: Amplification with reference gene primers provided the estimates of nucleated cell counts. Assay used: immunoSEQ multiplex PCR; TCRdb lists only in-frame clones, some missing. D and trimming come from the DNA, and the V and J calls and clone size come from that table. The top ten clones hold 10% of a sample with approximately 300,000 clones, 70% to 90% of them seen once. J gave up 4 bases and V 4 bases, and 2 bases lay outside the gene matches. CDR1 and CDR2 (germline): SGHDN, FVKESK. CDR3 length: 14 amino acids. The data stem from a study of blood T cell repertoires in COVID-19. Study information: The United States, Italy and Spain supplied acute and convalescent COVID-19 samples.

Sequencing was carried out using PBMCs or T cells enriched from blood (not recorded which). The TCR comes from a woman under 30 who had recovered from COVID-19. This rearrangement joins TRBV14 to TRBJ2-5; 11 bases align to TRBD1. The CDR3 region is CASSRGTGGETQYF. The CDR3 nucleotides read TGTGCCAGCAGCCGCGGGACAGGGGGAGAGACCCAGTACTTC. Based on the CDR3 plus reference TRBV14 and TRBJ2-5, the full variable domain is EAGVTQFPSHSVIEKGQTVTLRCDPISGHDNLYWYRRVMGKEIKFLLHFVKESKQDESGMPNNRFLAERTGGTYSTLKVQPAELEDSGVYFCASSRGTGGETQYFGPGTRLLVL.